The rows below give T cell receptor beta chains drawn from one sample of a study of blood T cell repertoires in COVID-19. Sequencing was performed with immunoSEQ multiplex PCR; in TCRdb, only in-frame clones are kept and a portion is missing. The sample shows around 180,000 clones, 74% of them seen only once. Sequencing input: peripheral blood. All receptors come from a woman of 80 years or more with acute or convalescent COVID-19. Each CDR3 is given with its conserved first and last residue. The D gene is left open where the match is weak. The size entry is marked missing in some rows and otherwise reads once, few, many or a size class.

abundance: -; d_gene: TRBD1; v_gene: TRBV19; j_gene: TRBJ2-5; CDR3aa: CASSNRQGRGEETQYF; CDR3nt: TGTGCCAGTAGTAACCGACAGGGAAGAGGGGAAGAGACCCAGTACTTC
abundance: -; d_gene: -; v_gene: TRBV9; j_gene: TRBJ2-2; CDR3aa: CVSSVVQGNFAGELFF; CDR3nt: TGTGTCAGCAGCGTAGTTCAGGGAAATTTTGCCGGGGAGCTGTTTTTT
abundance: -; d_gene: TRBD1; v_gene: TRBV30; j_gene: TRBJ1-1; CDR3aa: CAWSLRDRDTEAFF; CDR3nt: TGTGCCTGGAGTCTTAGGGACAGGGACACTGAAGCTTTCTTT
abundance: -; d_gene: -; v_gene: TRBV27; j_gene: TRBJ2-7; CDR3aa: CASSSTSRDAYEQYF; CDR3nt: TGTGCCAGCAGTTCCACTAGCCGGGACGCCTACGAGCAGTACTTC
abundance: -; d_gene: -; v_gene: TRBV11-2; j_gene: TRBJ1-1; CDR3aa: CASSFRAPEAFF; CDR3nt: TGTGCCAGCAGCTTCAGGGCCCCTGAAGCTTTCTTT
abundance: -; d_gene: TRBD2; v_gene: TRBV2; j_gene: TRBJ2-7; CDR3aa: CASSEGGRGSYEQYF; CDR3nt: TGTGCCAGCAGTGAAGGCGGGAGAGGCTCCTACGAGCAGTACTTC
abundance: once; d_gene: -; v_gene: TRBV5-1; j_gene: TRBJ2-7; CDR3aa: CASSSGQTYEQYF; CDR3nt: TGCGCCAGCAGCTCCGGACAGACCTACGAGCAGTACTTC
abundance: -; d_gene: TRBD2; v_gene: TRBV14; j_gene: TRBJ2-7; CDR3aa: CASSIQGIAGGREQYF; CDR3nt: TGTGCCAGCTCCATACAGGGTATAGCGGGAGGCCGCGAGCAGTACTTC
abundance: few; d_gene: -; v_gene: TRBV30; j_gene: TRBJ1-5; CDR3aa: CAWSRAGVSNQPQHF; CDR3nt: TGTGCCTGGAGTCGGGCCGGGGTTAGCAATCAGCCCCAGCATTTT
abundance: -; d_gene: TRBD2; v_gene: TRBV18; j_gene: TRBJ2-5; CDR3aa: CASSQGPSGAQETQYF; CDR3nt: TGTGCCAGCTCCCAAGGACCGAGCGGGGCCCAAGAGACCCAGTACTTC
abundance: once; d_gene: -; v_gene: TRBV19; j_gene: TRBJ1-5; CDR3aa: CASSNRENQPQHF; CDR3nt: TGTGCCAGTAGTAACAGGGAAAATCAGCCCCAGCATTTT
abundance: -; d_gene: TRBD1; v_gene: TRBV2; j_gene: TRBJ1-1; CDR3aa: CASTRTGGNTEAFF; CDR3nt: TGTGCCAGCACTAGGACAGGGGGAAACACTGAAGCTTTCTTT
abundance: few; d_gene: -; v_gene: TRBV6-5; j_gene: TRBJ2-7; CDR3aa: CATKTLVSYEQYF; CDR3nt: TGTGCCACCAAGACTTTAGTTTCCTACGAGCAGTACTTC
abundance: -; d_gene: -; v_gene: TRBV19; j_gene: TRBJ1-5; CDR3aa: CASSLGRESNQPQHF; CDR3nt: TGTGCCAGTAGTCTGGGGAGAGAGAGCAATCAGCCCCAGCATTTT
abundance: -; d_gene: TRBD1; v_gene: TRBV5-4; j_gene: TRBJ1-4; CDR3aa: CASSLTGVEKLFF; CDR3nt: TGTGCCAGCAGCTTGACAGGGGTTGAAAAACTGTTTTTT
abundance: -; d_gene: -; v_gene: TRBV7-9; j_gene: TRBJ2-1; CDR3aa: CASSPLGAGDNNEQFF; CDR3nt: TGTGCCAGCAGCCCTCTCGGAGCGGGCGATAACAATGAGCAGTTCTTC
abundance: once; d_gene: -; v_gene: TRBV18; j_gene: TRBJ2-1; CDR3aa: CASSPLQGNREQFF; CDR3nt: TGTGCCAGCTCACCGCTCCAGGGAAATCGGGAGCAGTTCTTC
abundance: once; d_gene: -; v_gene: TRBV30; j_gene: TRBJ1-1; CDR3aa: CAWSWNTEAFF; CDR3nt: TGTGCCTGGTCATGGAACACTGAAGCTTTCTTT
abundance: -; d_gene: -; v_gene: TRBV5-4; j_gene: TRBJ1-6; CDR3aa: CASSLSSGDRSPLHF; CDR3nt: TGTGCCAGCAGCTTGTCGTCAGGGGACCGCTCACCCCTCCACTTT
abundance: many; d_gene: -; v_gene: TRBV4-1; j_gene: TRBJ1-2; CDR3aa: CASSQGGQLDYGYTF; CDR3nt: TGCGCCAGCAGCCAAGGTGGACAGTTGGACTATGGCTACACCTTC
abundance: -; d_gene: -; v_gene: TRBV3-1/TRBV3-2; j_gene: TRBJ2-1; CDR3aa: CASSQRGPPYNEQFF; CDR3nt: TGTGCCAGCAGCCAAAGGGGTCCCCCTTACAATGAGCAGTTCTTC
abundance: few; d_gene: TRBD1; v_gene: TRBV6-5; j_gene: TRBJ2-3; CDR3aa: CASSTSGQGADTQYF; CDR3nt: TGTGCCAGCAGTACCTCGGGACAGGGGGCAGATACGCAGTATTTT